This T cell receptor beta chain was recovered during a study of T-cell reconstitution after alpha-beta-depleted transplantation in children. Per germline, CDR1 SGHAT and CDR2 FQNNGV. Trimming removed 0 bases from V and 3 bases from J; junction bases left unmatched: 8. The CDR3 totals 17 residues. This clonotype was picked up one time. Its antigen is still unknown. The study, taken as a whole, reports: TCRbeta diversity was high at day 60 in some patients (a result of surviving recipient T cells and thymic progenitors). Several hundred expanded graft clones reportedly gave rise to the alpha-beta T cells present about two months after transplant. By one year post-transplant, T-cell counts and diversity largely arose from T cells that were newly produced.

Unique molecular identifiers were used to barcode this TCRbeta library. TCRdb re-called the PCR reads through MiXCR, storing one row per CDR3 protein. The sample yields about 540,000 distinct CDR3 sequences, 20% to 30% seen once. This sequence was found in a boy younger than two with Wiskott-Aldrich syndrome, due to receive a stem cell transplant. V gene TRBV11-2 combines with J gene TRBJ1-5, with 7 nucleotides matching TRBD1. The material was PBMCs, obtained before TCRalphabeta/CD19-depleted stem cell transplant. The CDR3 is CASSLDRGRGANQPQHF. The CDR3 bases are TGTGCCAGCAGCTTAGATCGGGGCAGGGGGGCCAATCAGCCCCAGCATTTT.